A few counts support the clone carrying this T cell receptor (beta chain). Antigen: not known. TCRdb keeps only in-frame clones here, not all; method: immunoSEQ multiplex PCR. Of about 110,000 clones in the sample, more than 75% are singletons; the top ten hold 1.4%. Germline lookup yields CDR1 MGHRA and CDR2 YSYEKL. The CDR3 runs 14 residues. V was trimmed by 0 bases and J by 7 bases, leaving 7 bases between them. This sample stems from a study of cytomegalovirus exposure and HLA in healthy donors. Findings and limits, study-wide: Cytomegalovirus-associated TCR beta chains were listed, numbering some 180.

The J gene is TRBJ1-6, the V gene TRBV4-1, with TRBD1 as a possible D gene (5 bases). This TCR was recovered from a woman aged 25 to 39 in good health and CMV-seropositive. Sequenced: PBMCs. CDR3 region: CASSQDQGNSPLHF. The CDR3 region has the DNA TGCGCCAGCAGCCAAGATCAGGGCAATTCACCCCTCCACTTT.